A selection of T cell receptor beta chains follows, all from one sample in a study of blood T cell repertoires in COVID-19. The table came from immunoSEQ multiplex PCR; TCRdb's copy has only in-frame clones and leaves some out. The sample lists approximately 170,000 clones; approximately 85% were seen once. Material for sequencing was peripheral blood. The receptors derive from a man in his fifties or sixties who had recovered from COVID-19. CDR3s include the opening cysteine and the closing phenylalanine or tryptophan. D genes are given only for firm matches. The size field is filled for only some rows; it gives once, few, many or a size class.

D	size	J	V	length	DNA	CDR3
.	.	TRBJ2-5	TRBV5-1	16	TGCGCCAGCAGCCCGCAACAGGGATTCCCGGTGGAGACCCAGTACTTC	CASSPQQGFPVETQYF
.	few	TRBJ1-4	TRBV9	16	TGTGCCAGCAGCCCCCAACCCCAACAGTATAATGAAAAACTGTTTTTT	CASSPQPQQYNEKLFF
.	.	TRBJ1-1	TRBV3-1/TRBV3-2	13	TGTGCCAGCAGGTGGCAATGGAACACTGAAGCTTTCTTT	CASRWQWNTEAFF
.	few	TRBJ2-2	TRBV27	13	TGTGCCAGCAGTTTGAGGAACACCGGGGAGCTGTTTTTT	CASSLRNTGELFF
.	few	TRBJ2-1	TRBV6-4	15	TGTGCCAGCAGTGAAAGCCCTCAGCCGGGAAATGAGCAGTTCTTC	CASSESPQPGNEQFF
TRBD1	.	TRBJ2-7	TRBV11-2	14	TGTGCCAGCAGCTTAGGGACAGGGGCGTACGAGCAGTACTTC	CASSLGTGAYEQYF
TRBD2	.	TRBJ2-7	TRBV9	15	TGTGCCAGCAGCGTAGGGGCTAGCGGGGACTACGAGCAGTACTTC	CASSVGASGDYEQYF
TRBD1	.	TRBJ1-5	TRBV19	14	TGTGCCAGTAGTATGCCGACAGGGGGTCAGCCCCAGCATTTT	CASSMPTGGQPQHF
.	once	TRBJ1-2	TRBV6-9	19	TGTGCCAGCAGTTATTCCGGAGAAAGGGGAATCTTAATCGGCTATGGCTACACCTTC	CASSYSGERGILIGYGYTF
.	.	TRBJ1-2	TRBV9	15	TGTGCCAGCAGCCAAAATGAGGGCCCGCGCTATGGCTACACCTTC	CASSQNEGPRYGYTF
.	.	TRBJ1-2	TRBV7-9	15	TGTGCCAGCAGCTTAGGCTCGACAAGGTCGCGCGGCTACACCTTC	CASSLGSTRSRGYTF
.	.	TRBJ2-7	TRBV6-2/TRBV6-3	15	TGTGCCAGCAGTTACTTTCGACCGGACAGTGGCGAGCAGTACTTC	CASSYFRPDSGEQYF
.	.	TRBJ2-1	TRBV18	14	TGTGCCAGCTCACCCCTAGTCCGGGACAATGAGCAGTTCTTC	CASSPLVRDNEQFF
TRBD2	once	TRBJ2-5	TRBV7-2	14	TGTGCCAGCCAACTCTTAGCGGGGAAAGAGACCCAGTACTTC	CASQLLAGKETQYF
.	.	TRBJ2-3	TRBV6-5	15	TGTGCCAGCAGGATGGGGGGGCTGTTGACAGATACGCAGTATTTT	CASRMGGLLTDTQYF
.	.	TRBJ2-1	TRBV19	14	TGTGCCAGTAGCCGGGAGCGCAACGTCGATGAGCAGTTCTTC	CASSRERNVDEQFF
.	.	TRBJ1-1	TRBV9	13	TGTGCCAGCCCAGGGGTCCCGGACACTGAAGCTTTCTTT	CASPGVPDTEAFF
.	.	TRBJ1-5	TRBV29-1	13	TGCAGCGTTGGTGGGGGGGGTAATCAGCCCCAGCATTTT	CSVGGGGNQPQHF
.	.	TRBJ2-4	TRBV29-1	14	TGCAGCGTTGTGGCTCCCCCGCTTCGGGACATTCAGTACTTC	CSVVAPPLRDIQYF
.	.	TRBJ2-7	TRBV5-4	13	TGTGCCAGCAGCCCCGTTACTACGGGGGAGCAGTACTTC	CASSPVTTGEQYF
TRBD1	.	TRBJ1-1	TRBV5-1	14	TGCGCCAGCAGCTGGGGACAGGGAAGGACTGAAGCTTTCTTT	CASSWGQGRTEAFF
.	.	TRBJ2-1	TRBV5-8	14	TGTGCCAGCAGCTTGGATAGGGGATACAATGAGCAGTTCTTC	CASSLDRGYNEQFF
TRBD1	few	TRBJ1-1	TRBV5-1	16	TGCGCCAGCAGCTTTGCCATTAGGACAGGGGAGGCTGAAGCTTTCTTT	CASSFAIRTGEAEAFF
TRBD2	.	TRBJ2-1	TRBV27	16	TGTGCCAGCAGTTTCCTCACTAGCGGGGGCCTCAATGAGCAGTTCTTC	CASSFLTSGGLNEQFF
.	.	TRBJ1-2	TRBV6-5	14	TGTGCCAGCAGTTACCAAGACGGGAACTATGGCTACACCTTC	CASSYQDGNYGYTF
TRBD2	.	TRBJ2-1	TRBV7-3	15	TGTGCCAGCAGCTCCTCTAGCGGGGGGGACAATGAGCAGTTCTTC	CASSSSSGGDNEQFF
.	few	TRBJ2-3	TRBV7-3	15	TGTGCCAGCAGCTCGGGTGCGGGGGCAGGGGATACGCAGTATTTT	CASSSGAGAGDTQYF
TRBD1	.	TRBJ1-1	TRBV6-5	15	TGTGCCAGCAGTTACTATGGACAGGGTAACACTGAAGCTTTCTTT	CASSYYGQGNTEAFF
.	.	TRBJ1-1	TRBV6-5	13	TGTGCCAGCAAGCTAGAGAGGACTACTGAAGCTTTCTTT	CASKLERTTEAFF
TRBD1	.	TRBJ1-2	TRBV19	15	TGTGCCAGTAGTTCGGGGACAGCAGTGAACTATGGCTACACCTTC	CASSSGTAVNYGYTF
.	.	TRBJ1-2	TRBV19	14	TGTGCCAGTAGTTCTGGGGCCTCTCTCTACGGCTACACCTTC	CASSSGASLYGYTF
TRBD1	few	TRBJ1-5	TRBV3-1/TRBV3-2	22	TGTGCCAGCAGCCAAGGGTTTTTTAGAGAGGACAGGGGGACGTATAGCAATCAGCCCCAGCATTTT	CASSQGFFREDRGTYSNQPQHF
.	.	TRBJ2-3	TRBV7-3	14	TGTGCCAGCAGCTTGACAGAAACTACAGATACGCAGTATTTT	CASSLTETTDTQYF
.	.	TRBJ1-5	TRBV5-1	18	TGCGCCAGCAGCTTGGGCCCAGGGGCTAACCCCCCCAATCAGCCCCAGCATTTT	CASSLGPGANPPNQPQHF
TRBD1	once	TRBJ1-1	TRBV18	11	TGTGCCAGCTCAGTGGACAGGGTAGCTTTCTTT	CASSVDRVAFF
.	.	TRBJ1-1	TRBV27	14	TGTGCCAGCAGTCCATCTCCGGAGGGCACTGAAGCTTTCTTT	CASSPSPEGTEAFF
TRBD2	.	TRBJ2-1	TRBV3-1/TRBV3-2	14	TGTGCCAGCGCCCGGGGCGGGGGGGTGAGTGAGCAGTTCTTC	CASARGGGVSEQFF
.	few	TRBJ2-5	TRBV6-1	15	TGTGCCAGCAGTGAACAGGGCTTTGTCCAAGAGACCCAGTACTTC	CASSEQGFVQETQYF
TRBD1	.	TRBJ1-1	TRBV6-5	15	TGTGCCAGCAGGCCGTGGGACAGGGAGAACACTGAAGCTTTCTTT	CASRPWDRENTEAFF
.	.	TRBJ2-3	TRBV11-2	12	TGTGCCAGCAGCCCAGGGTGGGATACGCAGTATTTT	CASSPGWDTQYF
.	.	TRBJ1-3	TRBV6-1	16	TGTGCCAGCAGTGAACACGGCCGGGACAACTGGAACACCATATATTTT	CASSEHGRDNWNTIYF
.	.	TRBJ2-5	TRBV19	13	TGTGCCAGTGGGGGGGGCAGAAAAGAGACCCAGTACTTC	CASGGGRKETQYF
TRBD1	.	TRBJ1-1	TRBV30	12	TGTGCCTGGAACCCGGGACAGGGGATGGCTTTCTTT	CAWNPGQGMAFF
TRBD1	once	TRBJ1-5	TRBV19	18	TGTGCCAGTAGTATATCCTGGAAGACAGGGTCGAGCAATCAGCCCCAGCATTTT	CASSISWKTGSSNQPQHF
TRBD1	.	TRBJ1-2	TRBV30	13	TGTGCCTGGAGTGTAGGGGGCGGAGCGGGCTACACCTTC	CAWSVGGGAGYTF
.	.	TRBJ2-4	TRBV7-9	14	TGTGCCAGCAGCCATTCTCCACAGGGAGACATTCAGTACTTC	CASSHSPQGDIQYF
.	few	TRBJ1-2	TRBV7-9	15	TGTGCCAGCAGCTCGAGCCTGTTAGCTAACTATGGCTACACCTTC	CASSSSLLANYGYTF
TRBD2	.	TRBJ2-5	TRBV3-1/TRBV3-2	17	TGTGCCAGCAGCCAAGATCTAGCGGGGCTATCACAAGAGACCCAGTACTTC	CASSQDLAGLSQETQYF